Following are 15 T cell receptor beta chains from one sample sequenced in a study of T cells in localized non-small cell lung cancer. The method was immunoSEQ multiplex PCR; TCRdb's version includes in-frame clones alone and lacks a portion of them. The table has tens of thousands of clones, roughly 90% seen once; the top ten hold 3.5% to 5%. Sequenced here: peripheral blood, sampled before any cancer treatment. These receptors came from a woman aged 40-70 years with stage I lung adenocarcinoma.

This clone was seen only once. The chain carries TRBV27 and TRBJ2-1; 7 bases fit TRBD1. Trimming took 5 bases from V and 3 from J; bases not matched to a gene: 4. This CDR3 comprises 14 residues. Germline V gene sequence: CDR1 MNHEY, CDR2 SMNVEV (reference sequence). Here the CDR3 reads CASSRTGHYNEQFF. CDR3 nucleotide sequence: TGTGCCAGCAGTCGGACAGGCCACTACAATGAGCAGTTCTTC.

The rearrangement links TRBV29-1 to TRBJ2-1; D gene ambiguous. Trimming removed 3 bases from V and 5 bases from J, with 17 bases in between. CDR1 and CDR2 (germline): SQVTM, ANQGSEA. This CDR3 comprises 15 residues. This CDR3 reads CSVDGRTDPNNEQFF. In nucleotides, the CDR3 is TGCAGCGTTGATGGCCGGACGGACCCCAACAATGAGCAGTTCTTC.

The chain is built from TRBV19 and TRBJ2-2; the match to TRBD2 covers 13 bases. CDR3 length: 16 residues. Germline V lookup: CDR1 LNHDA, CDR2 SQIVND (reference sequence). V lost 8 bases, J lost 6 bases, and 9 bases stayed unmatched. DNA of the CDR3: TGTGCCAGTCACAGGGCACTAGCGGGGGGGCCCGGGGAGCTGTTTTTT. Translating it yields CASHRALAGGPGELFF.

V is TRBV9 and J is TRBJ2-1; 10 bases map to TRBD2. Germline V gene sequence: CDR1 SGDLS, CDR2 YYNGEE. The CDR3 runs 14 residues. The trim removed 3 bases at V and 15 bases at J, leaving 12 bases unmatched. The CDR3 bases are TGTGCCAGCAGCGAGGGCCTAAGCGGGGGGGCCATGTTCTTC. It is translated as CASSEGLSGGAMFF.

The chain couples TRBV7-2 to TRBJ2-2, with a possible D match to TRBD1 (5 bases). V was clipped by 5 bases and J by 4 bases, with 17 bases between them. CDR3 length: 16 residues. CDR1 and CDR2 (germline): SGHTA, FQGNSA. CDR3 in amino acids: CASSPLVRVGTGELFF. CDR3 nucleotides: TGTGCCAGCAGCCCTTTGGTCAGGGTGGGCACCGGGGAGCTGTTTTTT.

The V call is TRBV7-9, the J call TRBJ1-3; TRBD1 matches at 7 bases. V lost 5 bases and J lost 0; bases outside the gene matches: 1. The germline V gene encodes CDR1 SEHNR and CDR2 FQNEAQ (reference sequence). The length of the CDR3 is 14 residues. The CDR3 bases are TGTGCCAGCAGCACAGGGGACTCTGGAAACACCATATATTTT. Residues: CASSTGDSGNTIYF.

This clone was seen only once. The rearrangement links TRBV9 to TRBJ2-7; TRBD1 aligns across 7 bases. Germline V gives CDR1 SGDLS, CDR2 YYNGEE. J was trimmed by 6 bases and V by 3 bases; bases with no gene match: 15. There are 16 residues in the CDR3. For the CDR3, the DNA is TGTGCCAGCAGCGATCCCAGGATAGGGGGCAGGGGCGAGCAGTACTTC. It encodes CASSDPRIGGRGEQYF. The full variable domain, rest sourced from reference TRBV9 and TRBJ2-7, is DSGVTQTPKHLITATGQRVTLRCSPRSGDLSVYWYQQSLDQGLQFLIQYYNGEERAKGNILERFSAQQFPDLHSELNLSSLELGDSALYFCASSDPRIGGRGEQYFGPGTRLTVT.

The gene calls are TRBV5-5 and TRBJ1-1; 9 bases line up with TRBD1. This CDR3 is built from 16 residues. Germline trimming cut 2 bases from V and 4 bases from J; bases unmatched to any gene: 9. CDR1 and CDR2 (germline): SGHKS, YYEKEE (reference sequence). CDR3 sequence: CASSFAGTGTGTEAFF. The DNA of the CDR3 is TGTGCCAGCAGCTTTGCCGGGACAGGGACGGGCACTGAAGCTTTCTTT.

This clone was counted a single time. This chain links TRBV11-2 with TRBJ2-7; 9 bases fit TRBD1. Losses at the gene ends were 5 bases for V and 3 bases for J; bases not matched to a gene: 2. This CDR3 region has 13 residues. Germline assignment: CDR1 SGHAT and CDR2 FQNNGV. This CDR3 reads CASSPGQGYEQYF. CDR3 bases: TGTGCCAGCAGCCCGGGACAGGGCTACGAGCAGTACTTC.

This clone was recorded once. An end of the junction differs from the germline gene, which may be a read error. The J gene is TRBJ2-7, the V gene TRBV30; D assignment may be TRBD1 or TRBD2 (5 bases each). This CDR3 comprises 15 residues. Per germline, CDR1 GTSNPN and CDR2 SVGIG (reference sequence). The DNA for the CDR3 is TGTGCCTGGAGTGTACTTAGGGGACCCACCTACGAACAGTACTTC. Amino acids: CAWSVLRGPTYEQYF.

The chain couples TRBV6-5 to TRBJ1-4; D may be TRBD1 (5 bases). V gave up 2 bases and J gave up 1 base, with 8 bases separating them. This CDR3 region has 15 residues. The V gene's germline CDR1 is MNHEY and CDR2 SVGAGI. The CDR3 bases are TGTGCCAGCAGTTACGTCAGGGAAACTAATGAAAAACTGTTTTTT. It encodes CASSYVRETNEKLFF.

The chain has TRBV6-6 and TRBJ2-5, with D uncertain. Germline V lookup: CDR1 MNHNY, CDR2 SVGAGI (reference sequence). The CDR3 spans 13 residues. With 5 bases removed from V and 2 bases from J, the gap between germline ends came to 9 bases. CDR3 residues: CASSLDEQETQYF. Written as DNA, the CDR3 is TGTGCCAGCAGTCTGGACGAGCAAGAGACCCAGTACTTC.

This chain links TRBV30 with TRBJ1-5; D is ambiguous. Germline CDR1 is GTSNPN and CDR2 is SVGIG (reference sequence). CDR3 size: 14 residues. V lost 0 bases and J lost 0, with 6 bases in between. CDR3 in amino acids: CAWSVGSSNQPQHF. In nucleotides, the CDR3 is TGTGCCTGGAGTGTTGGGAGTAGCAATCAGCCCCAGCATTTT. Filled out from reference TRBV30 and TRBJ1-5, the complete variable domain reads SQTIHQWPATLVQPVGSPLSLECTVEGTSNPNLYWYRQAAGRGLQLLFYSVGIGQISSEVPQNLSASRPQDRQFILSSKKLLLSDSGFYLCAWSVGSSNQPQHFGDGTRLSIL.

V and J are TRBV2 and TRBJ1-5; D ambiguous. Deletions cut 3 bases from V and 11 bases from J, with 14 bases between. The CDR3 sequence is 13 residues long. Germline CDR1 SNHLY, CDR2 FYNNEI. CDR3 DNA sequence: TGTGCCAGCAGTGAGGACCCCCCGGAAACCCAGCATTTT. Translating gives CASSEDPPETQHF.

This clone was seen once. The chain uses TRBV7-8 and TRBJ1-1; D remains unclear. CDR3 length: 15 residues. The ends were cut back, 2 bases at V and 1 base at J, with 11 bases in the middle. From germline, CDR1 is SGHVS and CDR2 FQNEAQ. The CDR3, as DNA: TGTGCCAGCAGCTTATGGGTGACGGCGAACACTGAAGCTTTCTTT. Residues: CASSLWVTANTEAFF.